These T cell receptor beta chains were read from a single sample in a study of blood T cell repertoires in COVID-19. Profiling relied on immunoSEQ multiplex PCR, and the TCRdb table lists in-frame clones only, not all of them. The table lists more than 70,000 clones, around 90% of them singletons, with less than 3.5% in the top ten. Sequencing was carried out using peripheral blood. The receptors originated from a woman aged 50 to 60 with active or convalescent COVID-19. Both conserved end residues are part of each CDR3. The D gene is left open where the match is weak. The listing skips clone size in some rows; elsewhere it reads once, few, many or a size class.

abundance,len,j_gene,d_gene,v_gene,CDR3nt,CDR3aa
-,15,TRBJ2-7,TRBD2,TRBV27,TGTGCCAGCAGTCTTAGCGGGGGGGCTTTTTACGAGCAGTACTTC,CASSLSGGAFYEQYF
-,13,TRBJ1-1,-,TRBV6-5,TGTGCCAGCAGGGGGCTGACTGGGACTGAAGCTTTCTTT,CASRGLTGTEAFF
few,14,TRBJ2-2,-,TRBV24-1,TGTGCCACCAGTGGGAGGGGTCTCACCGGGGAGCTGTTTTTT,CATSGRGLTGELFF
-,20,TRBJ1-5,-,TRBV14,TGTGCCAGCAGCCAAGTTCGGGGAATCCCCCTCCCCGGGAGCAATCAGCCCCAGCATTTT,CASSQVRGIPLPGSNQPQHF
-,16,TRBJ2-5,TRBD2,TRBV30,TGTGCCTGGACCTCTCTCACTAGCGGGGGGGCAGAGACCCAGTACTTC,CAWTSLTSGGAETQYF
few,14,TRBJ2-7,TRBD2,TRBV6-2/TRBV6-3,TGTGCCAGCAGCCGGACTAGTGGTTCCTACGAGCAGTACTTC,CASSRTSGSYEQYF
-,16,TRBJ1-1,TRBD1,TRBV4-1,TGCGCCAGCAGCCTCTTAAATGGACAGGGGAACACTGAAGCTTTCTTT,CASSLLNGQGNTEAFF
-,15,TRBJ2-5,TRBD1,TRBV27,TGTGCCAGCAGTTTATATCAACAGGGGCCAGAGACCCAGTACTTC,CASSLYQQGPETQYF
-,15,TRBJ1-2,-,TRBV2,TGTGCCAGCAGTCCGAGGGCAGATCGACTCTATGGCTACACCTTC,CASSPRADRLYGYTF
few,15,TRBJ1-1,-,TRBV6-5,TGTGCCAGCACCCCCTGGGGCAGTCCGAACACTGAAGCTTTCTTT,CASTPWGSPNTEAFF
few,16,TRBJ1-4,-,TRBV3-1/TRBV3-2,TGTGCCAGCAGCCCTGTCAGGGTTGCAACTAATGAAAAACTGTTTTTT,CASSPVRVATNEKLFF
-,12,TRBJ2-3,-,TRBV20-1,TGCAGTGCTAGTGGGGCGTCAGATACGCAGTATTTT,CSASGASDTQYF
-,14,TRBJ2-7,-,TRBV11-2,TGTGCCAGCAGCTTAGGGGTGGGGACTTACGAGCAGTACTTC,CASSLGVGTYEQYF
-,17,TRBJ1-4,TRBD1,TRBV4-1,TGCGCCAGCAGCCAAGATCCCGGGCGGGACAGGGGGAAAAAACTGTTTTTT,CASSQDPGRDRGKKLFF
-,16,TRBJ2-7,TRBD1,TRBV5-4,TGTGCCAGCAGATCCCTGGGGACAGGGGCAACCTACGAGCAGTACTTC,CASRSLGTGATYEQYF
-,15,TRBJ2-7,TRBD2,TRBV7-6,TGTGCCAGCAGCCTGTCGGGAGGGGCATTCTACGAGCAGTACTTC,CASSLSGGAFYEQYF
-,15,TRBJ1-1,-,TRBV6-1,TGTGCCAGCAGTGAGTCGGGACTCCTGAACACTGAAGCTTTCTTT,CASSESGLLNTEAFF
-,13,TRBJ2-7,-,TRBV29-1,TGCAGCGTGATCCGGGGTGCCTCCTACGAGCAGTACTTC,CSVIRGASYEQYF
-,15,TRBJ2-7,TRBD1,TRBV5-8,TGTGCCAGCAGTTACACCGGGACAGGGGTGAGCGAGCAGTACTTC,CASSYTGTGVSEQYF
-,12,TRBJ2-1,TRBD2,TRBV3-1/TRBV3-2,TGTGCCAGCAGCCAAGTAGCGGGTGAGCAGTTCTTC,CASSQVAGEQFF
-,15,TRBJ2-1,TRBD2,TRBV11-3,TGTGCCAGCAGCCCCACTAGCGGGACCTACAATGAGCAGTTCTTC,CASSPTSGTYNEQFF
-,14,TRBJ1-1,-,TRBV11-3,TGTGCCAGCAGCGCCCGAGGGCTGAACACTGAAGCTTTCTTT,CASSARGLNTEAFF
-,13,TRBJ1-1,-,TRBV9,TGTGCCAGCAGCGGGGAGGGGAACACTGAAGCTTTCTTT,CASSGEGNTEAFF
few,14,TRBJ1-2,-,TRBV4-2,TGTGCCAGCAGCCAAGATGAGGCAGCCTGGGGCTACACCTTC,CASSQDEAAWGYTF
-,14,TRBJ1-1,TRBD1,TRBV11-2,TGTGCCAGCAGCTTACAGAAATCCGGGACAGGGACTTTCTTT,CASSLQKSGTGTFF
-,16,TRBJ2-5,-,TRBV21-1,TGTGCCAGCAGCAACAAGCGGGGGACCTCTAAAGAGACCCAGTACTTC,CASSNKRGTSKETQYF
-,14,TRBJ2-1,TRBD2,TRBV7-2,TGTGCCAGCAGCTTGGCTAGCGGGGGCTGGGAGCAGTTCTTC,CASSLASGGWEQFF
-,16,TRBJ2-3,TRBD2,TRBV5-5,TGTGCCAGCAGCTTTCCCCTAGCGGATAGCACAGATACGCAGTATTTT,CASSFPLADSTDTQYF
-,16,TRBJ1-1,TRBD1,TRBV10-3,TGTGCCATCAGCCCCGGGACAGGACCGGGTGGCACTGAAGCTTTCTTT,CAISPGTGPGGTEAFF
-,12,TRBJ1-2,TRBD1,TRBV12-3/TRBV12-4,TGTGCCAGCAGTTTACAGGGGGGCGGCTACACCTTC,CASSLQGGGYTF
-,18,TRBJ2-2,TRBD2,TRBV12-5,TGTGCTAGTGCCCCGACTAGCGGGGGGGCCAGGAACACCGGGGAGCTGTTTTTT,CASAPTSGGARNTGELFF
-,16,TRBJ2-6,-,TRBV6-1,TGTGCCAGCAGTGACTTCAGGGGACCCGGGGCCAACGTCCTGACTTTC,CASSDFRGPGANVLTF
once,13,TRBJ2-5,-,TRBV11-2,TGTGCCAGCAGCCCCGGACTGCGAGAGACCCAGTACTTC,CASSPGLRETQYF
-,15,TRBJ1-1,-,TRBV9,TGTGCCAGCAGCCCCCGGGAGGGGGGTTTCGCTGAAGCTTTCTTT,CASSPREGGFAEAFF
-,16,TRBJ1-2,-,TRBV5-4,TGTGCCAGCAGCTTGGGAGGGAGTTTGCGAGACTATGGCTACACCTTC,CASSLGGSLRDYGYTF
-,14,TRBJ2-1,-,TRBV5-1,TGCGCCAGCAGCTTGGTAGACAGCTACAATGAGCAGTTCTTC,CASSLVDSYNEQFF
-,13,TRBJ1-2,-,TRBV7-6,TGTGCCAGCAGCCCACTAGGGTCACGAGGCTACACCTTC,CASSPLGSRGYTF
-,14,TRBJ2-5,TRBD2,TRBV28,TGTGCCAGCAGTCCCGGGACTAGCGTTGAGACCCAGTACTTC,CASSPGTSVETQYF
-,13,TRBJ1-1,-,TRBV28,TGTGCCAGCAGTTCGGTCCGGGACACTGAAGCTTTCTTT,CASSSVRDTEAFF
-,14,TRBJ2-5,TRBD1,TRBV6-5,TGTGCCAGCAGTTACCTGGGACAGGGAGAACCCCAGTACTTC,CASSYLGQGEPQYF
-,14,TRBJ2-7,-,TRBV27,TGTGCCAGCAGTTCACATATGAACATATACGAGCAGTACTTC,CASSSHMNIYEQYF
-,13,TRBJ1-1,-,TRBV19,TGTGCCAGTAGTATCTCGGGGTACGCTGAAGCTTTCTTT,CASSISGYAEAFF
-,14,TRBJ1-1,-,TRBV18,TGTGCCAGCTCACCACAGTCACAGAACACTGAAGCTTTCTTT,CASSPQSQNTEAFF
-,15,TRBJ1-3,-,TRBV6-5,TGTGCCAGCAATCTCTCCGGTGTCTCTGGAAACACCATATATTTT,CASNLSGVSGNTIYF
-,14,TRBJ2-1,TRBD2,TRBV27,TGTGCCAGCAGTTTATGGCAGGGAGGGGATGAGCAGTTCTTC,CASSLWQGGDEQFF
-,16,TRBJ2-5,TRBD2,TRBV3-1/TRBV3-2,TGTGCCAGCAGCCAAGGGAGCGGGGGGGCCGGGAAGACCCAGTACTTC,CASSQGSGGAGKTQYF
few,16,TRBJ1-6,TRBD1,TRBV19,TGTGCCAGTAGTAACAACAGGGGCACGCAAGATTCACCCCTCCACTTT,CASSNNRGTQDSPLHF
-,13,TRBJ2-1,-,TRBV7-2,TGTGCCAGCAGCTTAATACAGTACAATGAGCAGTTCTTC,CASSLIQYNEQFF
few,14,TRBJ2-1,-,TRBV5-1,TGCGCCAGCAGCTTCGGACAGTCCTACAATGAGCAGTTCTTC,CASSFGQSYNEQFF
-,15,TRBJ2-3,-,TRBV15,TGTGCCACCAGCATAGGGGGAGAGGCCACAGATACGCAGTATTTT,CATSIGGEATDTQYF
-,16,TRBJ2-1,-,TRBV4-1,TGCGCCAGCAGCCAAGAGGCAGGACTTTCCTACAATGAGCAGTTCTTC,CASSQEAGLSYNEQFF
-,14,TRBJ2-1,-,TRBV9,TGTGCCAGCAGCGTACAGGCGGGGCAGGTTGAGCAGTTCTTC,CASSVQAGQVEQFF
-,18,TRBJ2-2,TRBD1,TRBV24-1,TGTGCCACCAGTGATTTGCAGGGACAGGGGGCGAACACCGGGGAGCTGTTTTTT,CATSDLQGQGANTGELFF
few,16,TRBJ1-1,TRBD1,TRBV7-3,TGTGCCAGCAGCTTATGGGGGACAGGGTTTGGGACTGAAGCTTTCTTT,CASSLWGTGFGTEAFF
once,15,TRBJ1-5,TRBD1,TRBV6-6,TGTGCCAGCAGTCCGGGACAGGGGAGCAATCAGCCCCAGCATTTT,CASSPGQGSNQPQHF
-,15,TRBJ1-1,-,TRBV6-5,TGTGCCAGCAGTTACTTGGGGGCAACGAACACTGAAGCTTTCTTT,CASSYLGATNTEAFF
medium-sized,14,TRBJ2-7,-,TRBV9,TGTGCCAGCAGCGGGGGACTCCTATCCTACGAGCAGTACTTC,CASSGGLLSYEQYF
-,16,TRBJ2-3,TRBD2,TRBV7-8,TGTGCCAGCAGCTTAGTACCTAGCGGGGGCACAGATACGCAGTATTTT,CASSLVPSGGTDTQYF
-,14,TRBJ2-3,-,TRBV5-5,TGTGCCAGCAGCTTTGCTAGCGTTCAAGATACGCAGTATTTT,CASSFASVQDTQYF
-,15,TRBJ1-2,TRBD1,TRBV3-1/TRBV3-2,TGTGCCAGCAGCCGTTCGGGACAGGACCTTTATGGCTACACCTTC,CASSRSGQDLYGYTF